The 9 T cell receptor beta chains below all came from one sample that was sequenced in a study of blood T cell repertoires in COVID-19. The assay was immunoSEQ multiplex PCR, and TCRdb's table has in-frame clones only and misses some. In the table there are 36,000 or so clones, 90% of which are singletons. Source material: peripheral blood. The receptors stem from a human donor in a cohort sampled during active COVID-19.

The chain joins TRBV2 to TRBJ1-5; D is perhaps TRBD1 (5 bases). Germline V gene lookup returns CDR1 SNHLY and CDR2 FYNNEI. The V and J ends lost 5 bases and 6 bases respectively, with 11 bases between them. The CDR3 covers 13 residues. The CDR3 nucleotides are TGTGCCAGCAGTTCAGGGTGGGGTCAGCCCCAGCATTTT. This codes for CASSSGWGQPQHF. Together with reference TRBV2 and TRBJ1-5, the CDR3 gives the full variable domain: EPEVTQTPSHQVTQMGQEVILRCVPISNHLYFYWYRQILGQKVEFLVSFYNNEISEKSEIFDDQFSVERPDGSNFTLKIRSTKLEDSAMYFCASSSGWGQPQHFGDGTRLSIL.

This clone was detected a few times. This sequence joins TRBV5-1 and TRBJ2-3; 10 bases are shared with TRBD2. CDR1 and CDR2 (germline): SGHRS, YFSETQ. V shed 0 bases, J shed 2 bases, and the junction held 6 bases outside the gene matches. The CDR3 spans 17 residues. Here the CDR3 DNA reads TGCGCCAGCAGCTTGGGAATGCTAGCGGGAGTCACAGATACGCAGTATTTT. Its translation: CASSLGMLAGVTDTQYF. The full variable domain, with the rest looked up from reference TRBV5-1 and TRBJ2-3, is KAGVTQTPRYLIKTRGQQVTLSCSPISGHRSVSWYQQTPGQGLQFLFEYFSETQRNKGNFPGRFSGRQFSNSRSEMNVSTLELGDSALYLCASSLGMLAGVTDTQYFGPGTRLTVL.

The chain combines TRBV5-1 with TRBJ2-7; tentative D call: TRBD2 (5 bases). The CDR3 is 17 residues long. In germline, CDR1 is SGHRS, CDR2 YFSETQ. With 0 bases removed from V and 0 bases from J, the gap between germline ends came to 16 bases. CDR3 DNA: TGCGCCAGCAGCTTGGTGGAGTGGGGTGGGAGCTCCTACGAGCAGTACTTC. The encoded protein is CASSLVEWGGSSYEQYF.

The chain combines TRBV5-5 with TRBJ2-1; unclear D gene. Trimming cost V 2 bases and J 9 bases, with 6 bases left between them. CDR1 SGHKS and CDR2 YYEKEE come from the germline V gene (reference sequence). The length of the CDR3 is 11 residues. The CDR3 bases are TGTGCCAGCAGCTTTCGGAGTGAGCAGTTCTTC. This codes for CASSFRSEQFF. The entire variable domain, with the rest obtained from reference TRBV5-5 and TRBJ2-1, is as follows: DAGVTQSPTHLIKTRGQQVTLRCSPISGHKSVSWYQQVLGQGPQFIFQYYEKEERGRGNFPDRFSARQFPNYSSELNVNALLLGDSALYLCASSFRSEQFFGPGTRLTVL.

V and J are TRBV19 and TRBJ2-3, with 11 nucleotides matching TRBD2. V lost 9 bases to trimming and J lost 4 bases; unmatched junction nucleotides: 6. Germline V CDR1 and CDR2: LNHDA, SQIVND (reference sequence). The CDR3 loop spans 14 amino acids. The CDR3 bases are TGTGCCAGCGCCACTAGCGGGAGCTCAGATACGCAGTATTTT. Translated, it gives CASATSGSSDTQYF.

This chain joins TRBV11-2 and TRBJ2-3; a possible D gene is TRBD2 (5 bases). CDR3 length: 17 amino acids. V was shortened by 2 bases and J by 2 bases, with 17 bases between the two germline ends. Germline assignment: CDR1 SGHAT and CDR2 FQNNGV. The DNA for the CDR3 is TGTGCCAGCAGCTTAACGTCGGGCGGGCCGTCCACAGATACGCAGTATTTT. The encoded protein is CASSLTSGGPSTDTQYF. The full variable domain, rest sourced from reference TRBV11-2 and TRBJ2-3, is EAGVAQSPRYKIIEKRQSVAFWCNPISGHATLYWYQQILGQGPKLLIQFQNNGVVDDSQLPKDRFSAERLKGVDSTLKIQPAKLEDSAVYLCASSLTSGGPSTDTQYFGPGTRLTVL.

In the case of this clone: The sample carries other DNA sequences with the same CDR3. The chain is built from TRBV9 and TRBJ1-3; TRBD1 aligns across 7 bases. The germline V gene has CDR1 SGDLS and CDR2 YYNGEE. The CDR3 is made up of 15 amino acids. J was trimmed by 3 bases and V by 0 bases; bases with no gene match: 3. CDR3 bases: TGTGCCAGCAGCGTAGAGGGGGCTTATGGAAACACCATATATTTT. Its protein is CASSVEGAYGNTIYF.

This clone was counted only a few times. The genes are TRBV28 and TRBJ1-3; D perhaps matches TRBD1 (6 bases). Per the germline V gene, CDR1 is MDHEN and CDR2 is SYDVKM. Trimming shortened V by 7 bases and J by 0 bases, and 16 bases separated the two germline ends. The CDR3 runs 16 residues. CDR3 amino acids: CASTVGGGGSGNTIYF. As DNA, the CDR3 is TGTGCCAGCACCGTAGGGGGGGGCGGCTCTGGAAACACCATATATTTT.

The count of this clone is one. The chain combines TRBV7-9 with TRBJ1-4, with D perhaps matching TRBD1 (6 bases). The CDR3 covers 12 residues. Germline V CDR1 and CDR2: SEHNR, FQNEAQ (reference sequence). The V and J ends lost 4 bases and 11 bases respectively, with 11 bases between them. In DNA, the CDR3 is TGTGCCAGCAGCTCAGGGGCCATGAAACTGTTTTTT. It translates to CASSSGAMKLFF.